Following are 16 T cell receptor beta chains from one sample sequenced in a study of neurological immune-mediated disorders. Via MiXCR, TCRdb re-called the 5' RACE reads, giving one row per CDR3 protein. The sample includes 55,000 to 70,000 distinct CDR3 sequences, approximately 5.3% of them seen just once. The specimen sequenced was PBMCs. The receptor source for this set is a human donor with multiple sclerosis. The donor label of this sample is uncertain.

J is TRBJ1-3 and V is TRBV14; D gene ambiguous. Germline V gene sequence: CDR1 SGHDN, CDR2 FVKESK. V was shortened by 2 bases and J by 0 bases, with 20 bases between the two germline ends. CDR3 length: 19 amino acids. The CDR3 sequence: CASSQFGKTVRGSGNTIYF. The CDR3 region has the DNA TGTGCCAGCAGCCAATTCGGGAAGACCGTACGAGGCTCTGGAAACACCATATATTTT.

This clonotype was seen many times. The chain carries TRBV12-3 or TRBV12-4 and TRBJ2-5; D is tentatively TRBD1 or TRBD2 (5 bases each). V was shortened by 3 bases and J by 5 bases, with 13 bases between the two germline ends. This CDR3 has 14 amino acids. CDR3 residues: CASSLGTSRETQYF. The CDR3 DNA is TGTGCCAGCAGTTTGGGGACCTCCAGGGAGACCCAGTACTTC.

This clonotype was seen at least ten times. V and J are TRBV5-1 and TRBJ1-5, with a tentative D call TRBD1 (5 bases). The CDR3 has 15 amino acids. The germline V gene encodes CDR1 SGHRS and CDR2 YFSETQ. Trimming pared 0 bases from V and 2 bases from J, leaving 9 bases between. The CDR3 spells CASSLAGRGNQPQHF. For the CDR3, the DNA is TGCGCCAGCAGCTTGGCGGGCAGGGGCAATCAGCCCCAGCATTTT.

Many counts were recorded for this clonotype. The chain is built from TRBV27 and TRBJ2-4; D call uncertain. The V end lost 2 bases, the J end lost 4 bases, and 6 bases lay between the germline ends. The CDR3 is 13 residues long. Germline V CDR1 and CDR2: MNHEY, SMNVEV (reference sequence). The CDR3 here is CASSLTKKNIQYF. The CDR3, as DNA: TGTGCCAGCAGTTTAACCAAAAAAAACATTCAGTACTTC.

This clonotype was counted ten times or more. The rearrangement uses TRBV29-1 and TRBJ2-3; D is perhaps TRBD2 (6 bases). The V end was cut by 8 bases, the J end by 4 bases, with 19 bases between. The CDR3 contains 14 residues. Per the germline V gene, CDR1 is SQVTM and CDR2 is ANQGSEA. The CDR3 is CSTGDFGGPDTQYF. In DNA form, the CDR3 reads TGCAGCACCGGGGACTTTGGAGGCCCAGATACGCAGTATTTT.

This clonotype has a count of ten or more. The rearrangement links TRBV20-1 to TRBJ1-6, with D uncertain. Germline CDR1 DFQATT, CDR2 SNEGSKA (reference sequence). The CDR3 is made up of 15 amino acids. The V end lost 2 bases, the J end lost 0 bases, and 8 bases lay between the germline ends. CDR3 protein: CSARQKSSYNSPLHF. CDR3 nucleotide sequence: TGCAGTGCTAGACAGAAGAGCTCCTATAATTCACCCCTCCACTTT.

There are many counts of this clonotype. The gene calls are TRBV5-6 and TRBJ1-6; weak D call: TRBD1 (6 bases). This CDR3 comprises 16 residues. V gave up 4 bases and J gave up 3 bases, with 14 bases separating them. Looked up from germline, CDR1 is SGHDT and CDR2 is YYEEEE. CDR3 region: CASSPRGRGYNSPLHF. Here the CDR3 DNA reads TGTGCCAGCAGCCCTCGGGGGCGCGGCTATAATTCACCCCTCCACTTT.

The sample holds many counts of this clonotype. The chain joins TRBV6-5 to TRBJ2-3; D not resolved. CDR3 length: 13 amino acids. The V end lost 2 bases, the J end lost 2 bases, and 5 bases lay between the germline ends. Germline V gene data show CDR1 as MNHEY and CDR2 as SVGAGI. The CDR3 DNA sequence: TGTGCCAGCAGTTACAGGGTCACAGATACGCAGTATTTT. Translation gives CASSYRVTDTQYF.

The rearrangement joins TRBV6-5 to TRBJ1-6, with 8 bases lining up with TRBD1. Per the germline V gene, CDR1 is MNHEY and CDR2 is SVGAGI. After removal of 0 bases from V and 3 bases from J, the junction contained 10 bases not matched to a gene. The CDR3 totals 19 residues. The CDR3 reads CASSYSIRDRGNYNSPLHF. In DNA, the CDR3 is TGTGCCAGCAGTTACTCGATAAGAGACAGGGGTAACTATAATTCACCCCTCCACTTT.

This clonotype was counted many times. J is TRBJ2-1 and V is TRBV5-1; 11 bases match TRBD2. The ends lost 4 bases at V and 5 bases at J; junction bases unmatched: 5. The CDR3 sequence is 15 residues long. Germline V gene lookup returns CDR1 SGHRS and CDR2 YFSETQ. The CDR3 is CASSPLAGGNNEQFF. DNA for the CDR3: TGCGCCAGCAGCCCCCTAGCGGGGGGTAACAATGAGCAGTTCTTC.

This clonotype was observed at least ten times. The genes are TRBV20-1 and TRBJ1-1; D may be TRBD1 (6 bases). Trimming removed 1 base from V and 0 bases from J, with 12 bases in between. This CDR3 has 15 amino acids. Germline V lookup: CDR1 DFQATT, CDR2 SNEGSKA (reference sequence). The CDR3 DNA sequence: TGCAGTGCTAGAGTCAGGGGCAGTATGAACACTGAAGCTTTCTTT. Its protein is CSARVRGSMNTEAFF.

This clonotype occurred a few times. The chain has TRBV7-9 and TRBJ2-7; 11 nucleotides agree with TRBD2. V dropped 4 bases and J dropped 4; count of bases not matched to a gene: 6. The germline V gene encodes CDR1 SEHNR and CDR2 FQNEAQ (reference sequence). CDR3 length equals 15 residues. The CDR3 sequence: CASSSGTSGGYEQYF. The CDR3 coding sequence is TGTGCCAGCAGCTCCGGGACTAGCGGAGGGTACGAGCAGTACTTC.

This clonotype was observed many times. The genes are TRBV29-1 and TRBJ2-7, with a weak D call TRBD2 (5 bases). Germline V gene data show CDR1 as SQVTM and CDR2 as ANQGSEA. The CDR3 is 11 residues long. The germline V and J ends were trimmed by 5 bases and 7 bases, with 12 bases remaining between them. In nucleotides, the CDR3 is TGCAGCGTTCTCCTCCCGGGAGAGCAGTACTTC. As protein: CSVLLPGEQYF.

This clonotype came up many times. The rearrangement uses TRBV10-3 and TRBJ2-3; perhaps TRBD2 as D (6 bases). V lost 4 bases and J 3 bases, leaving 11 bases between the germline ends. The CDR3 loop spans 14 amino acids. The germline V gene encodes CDR1 ENHRY and CDR2 SYGVKD. CDR3 bases: TGTGCCATCAGTGTCGCGGGGAGAACAGATACGCAGTATTTT. It encodes CAISVAGRTDTQYF.

This clonotype has a count of ten or more. The rearrangement joins TRBV7-8 to TRBJ2-7, with no clear D. Germline V gene lookup returns CDR1 SGHVS and CDR2 FQNEAQ. Trimming removed 4 bases from V and 7 bases from J, with 8 bases in between. This CDR3 contains 11 residues. CDR3 sequence reads: CASSSLGEQYF. CDR3 nucleotide sequence: TGTGCCAGCAGCTCGCTTGGGGAGCAGTACTTC.

This clonotype was picked up many times. The V call is TRBV3-1, the J call TRBJ2-2; D tentatively reads TRBD1 or TRBD2 (5 bases each). V gave up 4 bases and J gave up 7 bases, with 25 bases separating them. The CDR3 extends over 18 amino acids. CDR1 LGHDT and CDR2 YNNKEL come from the germline V gene (reference sequence). CDR3 DNA: TGTGCCAGCAGCCCCCCTCGGGCGCAGGGAAGGAGGAGCGGGGAGCTGTTTTTT. As protein: CASSPPRAQGRRSGELFF. Using reference TRBV3-1 and TRBJ2-2 for the parts outside the CDR3, the full variable domain is DTAVSQTPKYLVTQMGNDKSIKCEQNLGHDTMYWYKQDSKKFLKIMFSYNNKELIINETVPNRFSPKSPDKAHLNLHINSLELGDSAVYFCASSPPRAQGRRSGELFFGEGSRLTVL.